Each of the 22 T cell receptor beta chains below was sequenced from the same sample in a study of beta chain features in type 1 diabetes. As every portion of the isolated RNA was reverse transcribed, the sequencing read expressed TCRB transcripts. Generated by immunoSEQ multiplex PCR, the TCRdb table keeps only in-frame clones and is missing some. The data show around 340,000 clones, 8% seen once. Specimen: central memory CD4+ T cells from blood. These receptors were collected from a woman aged 18-35 years in good health.

The chain has TRBV29-1 and TRBJ2-5; D perhaps matches TRBD1 (6 bases). The DNA end favors TRBJ2-7, so the J call may be wrong. Germline CDR1 SQVTM, CDR2 ANQGSEA. There are 13 residues in the CDR3. CDR3 residues: CSVYDRSSYEQYF. The CDR3 region has the DNA TGCAGCGTCTACGACAGGTCGTCCTACGAGCAGTACTTC.

This clone showed up many times. The rearrangement links TRBV29-1 to TRBJ2-7; 10 bases align to TRBD2. The J segment lost 4 bases and the V segment lost 6 bases, leaving 6 bases of the junction unmatched. Germline V gives CDR1 SQVTM, CDR2 ANQGSEA. The CDR3 totals 13 residues. Here the CDR3 reads CSVGAGGRYEQYF. DNA for the CDR3: TGCAGCGTAGGAGCGGGAGGGCGGTACGAGCAGTACTTC.

The chain uses TRBV28 and TRBJ2-7; D is possibly TRBD1 (6 bases). The V end lost 5 bases, the J end lost 5 bases, and 16 bases lay between the germline ends. The CDR3 extends over 14 amino acids. From germline, CDR1 is MDHEN and CDR2 SYDVKM. The CDR3 DNA is TGTGCCAGCAGTGGCACCGGGACAAGCCACGAGCAGTACTTC. Translation: CASSGTGTSHEQYF.

This chain joins TRBV7-2 and TRBJ1-2; D possibly corresponds to TRBD1 (5 bases). The CDR3 length is 17 residues. V dropped 2 bases and J dropped 3 bases, with 19 bases sitting between them. Per germline, CDR1 SGHTA and CDR2 FQGNSA. The CDR3 coding sequence is TGTGCCAGCAGCTTAAGGAGGGACTTTCGAAGGGACTATGGCTACACCTTC. It translates to CASSLRRDFRRDYGYTF.

In this sample, this clone turned up a few times. The rearrangement links TRBV7-9 to TRBJ2-3; no clear D gene. Germline values: CDR1 SEHNR, CDR2 FQNEAQ (reference sequence). V was clipped by 1 base and J by 2 bases, with 10 bases between them. CDR3 length equals 15 residues. The CDR3, as DNA: TGTGCCAGCAGCTTAGGAGGCGGAACCACAGATACGCAGTATTTT. This sequence encodes CASSLGGGTTDTQYF.

This clone was seen a few times. The rearrangement joins TRBV18 to TRBJ2-2; the match to TRBD1 covers 7 bases. There are 16 residues in the CDR3. CDR1 KGHSH and CDR2 LQKENI come from the germline V gene. With 5 bases clipped from V and 3 bases from J, the junction kept 9 bases outside the gene matches. The CDR3 here is CASSVTDREYTGELFF. The DNA for the CDR3 is TGTGCCAGCTCAGTGACAGACAGGGAATACACCGGGGAGCTGTTTTTT.

As to this clone: This may come from a read error, since a much larger clone is one base off. The chain recombines TRBV9 with TRBJ1-1, with D possibly matching TRBD1 (6 bases). The CDR3 extends over 12 amino acids. Looked up from germline, CDR1 is SGDLS and CDR2 is YYNGEE. Trimming stripped 7 bases from V and 1 base from J, with 8 bases between. CDR3 region: CASSQGNTEAFF. The CDR3, as DNA: TGTGCCAGCTCACAGGGGAACACTGAAGCTTTCTTT.

The rearrangement uses TRBV9 and TRBJ2-3; 9 bases align to TRBD2. Germline CDR1 is SGDLS and CDR2 is YYNGEE. The V gene end was trimmed by 0 bases and the J gene end by 1 base; junction bases not matched to a gene: 3. The CDR3 sequence is 16 residues long. The CDR3 nucleotides are TGTGCCAGCAGCGTAGGGAGCGGGAGGCGCACAGATACGCAGTATTTT. Translating gives CASSVGSGRRTDTQYF.

The chain is built from TRBV6-6 and TRBJ1-4, with 9 bases aligning to TRBD1. The CDR3 loop spans 16 amino acids. Looked up from germline, CDR1 is MNHNY and CDR2 is SVGAGI (reference sequence). Losses at the gene ends were 2 bases for V and 8 bases for J; bases not matched to a gene: 9. CDR3 residues: CASSYLNRGQKEKLFF. The CDR3 region has the DNA TGTGCCAGCAGTTACCTTAACAGGGGGCAGAAGGAAAAACTGTTTTTT.

J is TRBJ1-1 and V is TRBV15; TRBD1 is a possible D gene (5 bases). V was trimmed by 0 bases and J by 11 bases, leaving 13 bases between them. Germline V CDR1 and CDR2: LNHNV, YYDKDF (reference sequence). The CDR3 is 13 amino acids. The CDR3 sequence: CATSREVGREAFF. The CDR3 DNA sequence: TGTGCCACCAGCAGAGAGGTCGGCAGGGAGGCTTTCTTT.

The chain uses TRBV7-3 and TRBJ2-2; D is possibly TRBD1 (5 bases). V lost 4 bases, J lost 4 bases, and 10 bases lay in between. The CDR3 has 14 residues. Germline CDR1 and CDR2: SGHTA and FQGTGA. The DNA of the CDR3 is TGTGCCAGCAGCTACCAGGGTGTCACCGGGGAGCTGTTTTTT. It encodes CASSYQGVTGELFF.

This clone was detected only a few times. The rearrangement uses TRBV14 and TRBJ1-3; a weak D match, TRBD1 (6 bases). Looked up from germline, CDR1 is SGHDN and CDR2 is FVKESK. Trimming left V 5 bases short and J 2 bases short, with 13 bases between. There are 15 residues in the CDR3. The CDR3 reads CASSSQGHPGNTIYF. The CDR3 coding sequence is TGTGCCAGCAGCTCACAGGGACACCCTGGAAACACCATATATTTT.

This clone has a handful of counts. V usage is TRBV29-1 and J usage is TRBJ2-7; no clear D. The CDR3 spans 10 residues. Germline CDR1 and CDR2: SQVTM and ANQGSEA. The CDR3 protein is CRKGHWMQYF. For the CDR3, the DNA is TGCAGAAAGGGCCATTGGATGCAGTACTTC.

The rearrangement joins TRBV7-9 to TRBJ2-2; TRBD2 is a possible D gene (6 bases). Trimming cost V 6 bases and J 5 bases, with 22 bases left between them. The CDR3 is 17 amino acids. Per the germline V gene, CDR1 is SEHNR and CDR2 is FQNEAQ (reference sequence). CDR3 nucleotides: TGTGCCAGCAGGATAATATCCGTTCGTGCGGGAACCGGGGAGCTGTTTTTT. Translation gives CASRIISVRAGTGELFF.

A note on this clone: This same CDR3 is encoded by further DNA sequences in the sample. V gene TRBV11-2 combines with J gene TRBJ1-3, with D unresolved. CDR1 is SGHAT, CDR2 FQNNGV, per germline. The V and J ends lost 5 bases and 0 bases respectively, with 5 bases between them. This CDR3 contains 13 residues. This chain's CDR3 is CASSPGSGNTIYF. CDR3 DNA: TGTGCCAGCAGCCCTGGCTCTGGAAACACCATATATTTT.

The chain links TRBV5-1 to TRBJ2-5, with 9 positions matching TRBD1. The closer fit of TRBJ2-7 to the DNA end suggests the J call may be wrong. The CDR3 is 14 amino acids. Germline CDR1 and CDR2: SGHRS and YFSETQ. The CDR3, as DNA: TGCGCCAGCAACGGTGGGACAGGGTTCTACGAGCAGTACTTC. Protein: CASNGGTGFYEQYF.

This clone was seen a handful of times. V and J are TRBV28 and TRBJ2-5, with a possible D match to TRBD1 (6 bases). This CDR3 region has 15 residues. Between the trimmed V and J ends, which lost 2 bases and 3 bases, there was a span of 13 bases. Germline CDR1 and CDR2: MDHEN and SYDVKM. The CDR3 DNA reads as TGTGCCAGCAGTTTAAGTTGGCAGGGGAAAGAGACCCAGTACTTC. Protein product: CASSLSWQGKETQYF.

This clone was detected a few times. The chain recombines TRBV29-1 with TRBJ2-4; D might be TRBD2 (7 bases). This CDR3 is built from 13 residues. Trimming pared 4 bases from V and 6 bases from J, leaving 13 bases between. Per the germline V gene, CDR1 is SQVTM and CDR2 is ANQGSEA. CDR3 in amino acids: CSVGGGGRNIQYF. The CDR3 DNA reads as TGCAGCGTTGGGGGAGGGGGAAGAAACATTCAGTACTTC.

This clone has more than one count but fewer than ten. CDR3 sequence: CASRSNTDTQYF. DNA of the CDR3: TGTGCCAGCCGTTCGAACACAGATACGCAGTATTTT. This rearrangement joins TRBV28 to TRBJ2-3, with D unclear. The germline V gene has CDR1 MDHEN and CDR2 SYDVKM. Trimming shortened V by 8 bases and J by 2 bases, and 8 bases separated the two germline ends. This CDR3 comprises 12 residues.

This clone was found a few times. The V and J genes are TRBV12-2 and TRBJ2-1; TRBD1, as called in the table, went unchecked against the DNA. TRBV12-2 is shown as a pseudogene. CDR3 length equals 15 residues. The CDR3, as DNA: TGTGCAAGTCGCTCACGACAGGCCGGTAACAATGAGCAGTTCTTC. Translated, it gives CASRSRQAGNNEQFF.

V and J are TRBV11-2 and TRBJ2-2; no clear D. V lost 1 base and J lost 7, with 7 bases in between. The CDR3 length is 13 residues. CDR1 and CDR2 from the germline V gene are SGHAT and FQNNGV. Here the CDR3 DNA reads TGTGCCAGCAGCTTAGTTTCTAGCGGGGAGCTGTTTTTT. Translation gives CASSLVSSGELFF.

This clone came up a few times. This rearrangement joins TRBV7-2 to TRBJ1-4, with TRBD1 matching over 9 bases. This CDR3 contains 15 residues. Unmatched junction bases numbered 8, after V lost 5 bases and J lost 7 bases. Germline CDR1 and CDR2: SGHTA and FQGNSA. In DNA, the CDR3 is TGTGCCAGCAGCCAACCCGGGACAGGGAGTGAAAAACTGTTTTTT. Its translation is CASSQPGTGSEKLFF.